This paragraph reports one T cell receptor beta chain. Authors' data handling: Cell counts per sample came from amplifying reference gene primers. TCRdb keeps only in-frame clones here, not all; method: immunoSEQ multiplex PCR. Clone size and V and J calls were adopted from that table, with D and trimming inferred from the DNA. The data show a few hundred thousand clones, about 84% seen once. The data are from a study of blood T cell repertoires in COVID-19. V lost 3 bases to trimming and J lost 5 bases; unmatched junction nucleotides: 6. Germline CDR1 SGHRS, CDR2 YFSETQ. This CDR3 region has 15 residues.

The source is a woman aged 45-65 years with acute or convalescent COVID-19. The sequencing sample was made of peripheral blood. V and J are TRBV5-1 and TRBJ2-2, with 8 bases lining up with TRBD1. CDR3 amino acids: CASSSTGVWTGELFF. The CDR3 DNA reads TGCGCCAGCAGCTCGACAGGGGTTTGGACCGGGGAGCTGTTTTTT.